This T cell receptor (beta chain) was documented in a study of read filtering for tumor transcriptome and immune sequencing. Turning to the study itself: Mean patient age was roughly 61 years, range roughly 47 to 90; around 17 male, 11 to 15 female.

Bone marrow was sampled from every patient at the time of active disease. V was clipped by 6 bases and J by 0 bases; unmatched bases: 1. The CDR3 covers 15 residues. Germline V CDR1 and CDR2: MNHEY, SVGAGI. The library was built from about 400 ng RNA with molecular barcoded adaptors for alpha/delta and beta/gamma chains. Each CDR3 protein is one row after TCRdb ran MiXCR on the reads. The data hold 100,000 to 150,000 distinct CDR3 sequences, with less than 15% observed a single time. This clonotype originated in a donor aged 40 or over with multiple myeloma. Specimen: a population of CD138-negative cells sorted from bone marrow. V gene TRBV6-5 combines with J gene TRBJ2-6; 8 bases are shared with TRBD1. DNA of the CDR3: TGTGCCAGCAGAGGACAGGGCTCTGGGGCCAACGTCCTGACTTTC. Translated, it gives CASRGQGSGANVLTF.